This T cell receptor (beta chain) stems from a study of blood T cell repertoires in COVID-19. With V trimmed by 5 bases and J by 0 bases, 3 bases remained unmatched. The CDR3 contains 15 residues. Germline values: CDR1 SGHTA, CDR2 FQGNSA. Libraries were prepared by immunoSEQ multiplex PCR; TCRdb keeps only in-frame clonotypes and omits some of them. The sample lists fewer than 500,000 clones; 86% were seen once. This chain joins TRBV7-2 and TRBJ2-2; 7 bases fit TRBD1. Sequenced: peripheral blood. The TCR comes from a woman in her thirties with active or convalescent COVID-19. The CDR3 sequence is CASSLGQANTGELFF. The CDR3 nucleotides are TGTGCCAGCAGCCTAGGACAGGCGAACACCGGGGAGCTGTTTTTT.